This TCR beta chain was captured by sequencing in a study of control samples from healthy donors and cancer patients. V lost 7 bases and J lost 6, with 16 bases in between. The length of the CDR3 is 13 residues. The germline CDR1 and CDR2 sequences are SNHLY and FYNNEI. Generated by immunoSEQ multiplex PCR, the TCRdb table keeps only in-frame clones and is missing some. This sample has 100,000 to 150,000 clones, with roughly 92% found just once. This rearrangement joins TRBV2 to TRBJ2-7; D might be TRBD1 (5 bases). The source is a man between 18 and 35 years old in good health. Sequencing used blood. DNA for the CDR3: TGTGCCAGCAAGGGGATATTGAGGTCCGAGCAGTACTTC. This encodes CASKGILRSEQYF.